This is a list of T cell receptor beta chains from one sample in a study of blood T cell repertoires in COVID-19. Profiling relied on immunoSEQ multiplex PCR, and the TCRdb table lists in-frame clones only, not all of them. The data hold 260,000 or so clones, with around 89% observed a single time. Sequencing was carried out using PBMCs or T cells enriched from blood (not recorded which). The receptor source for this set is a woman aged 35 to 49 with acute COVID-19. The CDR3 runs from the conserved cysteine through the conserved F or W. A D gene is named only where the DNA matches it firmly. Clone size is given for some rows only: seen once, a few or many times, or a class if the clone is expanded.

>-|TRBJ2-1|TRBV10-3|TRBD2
TGTGCCATAGAGTCGTCCCGGGACTACCTCAATGAGCAGTTCTTC
CAIESSRDYLNEQFF
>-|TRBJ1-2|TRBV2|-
TGTGCCAGCAGAGTGACAGGAGGTTTCTATGGCTACACCTTC
CASRVTGGFYGYTF
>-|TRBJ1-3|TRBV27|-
TGTGCCAGTAAAACCAGGGCAGGTGGAAACACCATATATTTT
CASKTRAGGNTIYF
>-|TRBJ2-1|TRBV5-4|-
TGTGCCAGCAGCACCCCGGGCGGGGCTGCCTACAATGAGCAGTTCTTC
CASSTPGGAAYNEQFF
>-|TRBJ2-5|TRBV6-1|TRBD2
TGTGCCAGCAGTGAATATTTATTGTCGATAGCGGGAGTGGGGTCCCAGTACTTC
CASSEYLLSIAGVGSQYF
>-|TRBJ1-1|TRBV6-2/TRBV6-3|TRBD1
TGTGCCAGCAGTTACCCAGACAGGGGTCCAGCTAACACTGAAGCTTTCTTT
CASSYPDRGPANTEAFF
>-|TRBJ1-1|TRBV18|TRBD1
TGTGCCAGCTCATCCGGGACAGGGTATCTGTATGAAGCTTTCTTT
CASSSGTGYLYEAFF
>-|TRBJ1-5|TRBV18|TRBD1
TGTGCCAGCTCACGACTCAACGGACAGGATCAGCCCCAGCATTTT
CASSRLNGQDQPQHF
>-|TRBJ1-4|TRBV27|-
TGTGCCAGCAGTACCAGACTCGGGGGTGAAAAACTGTTTTTT
CASSTRLGGEKLFF
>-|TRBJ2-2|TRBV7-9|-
TGTGCCAGCAGCCTGGCCCGCCGGAACACCGGGGAGCTGTTTTTT
CASSLARRNTGELFF
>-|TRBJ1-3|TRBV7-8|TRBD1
TGTGCCAGCAGCGACGGGACAGTCGGAAACACCATATATTTT
CASSDGTVGNTIYF
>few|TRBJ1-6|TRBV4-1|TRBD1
TGCGCCAGCAGCCAGTTGTCACAGGGGGGCTTGAATTCACCCCTCCACTTT
CASSQLSQGGLNSPLHF
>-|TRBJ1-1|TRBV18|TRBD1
TGTGCCAGCTCACTTACGACCGGGACAGGGCCTCAGGAGGCTGAAGCTTTCTTT
CASSLTTGTGPQEAEAFF
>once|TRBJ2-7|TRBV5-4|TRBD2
TGTGCCAGCAGCTCCGGGACTAGCGTCCCCCACGAGCAGTACTTC
CASSSGTSVPHEQYF
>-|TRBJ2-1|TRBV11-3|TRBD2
TGTGCCAGCAGCCAATCCATTACTAGCGGGCCGTACAATGAGCAGTTCTTC
CASSQSITSGPYNEQFF
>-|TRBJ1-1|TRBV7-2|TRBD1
TGTGCCAGCAGTCGGGACAGCCCTGAAGCTTTCTTT
CASSRDSPEAFF
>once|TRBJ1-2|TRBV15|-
TGTGCCACCAGCCCTGACCGGGGGACCTACTATGGCTACACCTTC
CATSPDRGTYYGYTF
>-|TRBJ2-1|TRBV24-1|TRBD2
TGTGCCACCGGCCCGAGCGGGAGCTCCTACAATGAGCAGTTCTTC
CATGPSGSSYNEQFF
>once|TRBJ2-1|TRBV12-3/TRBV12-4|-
TGTGCCAGCAGTTTACAGGTGAATGAGCAGTTCTTC
CASSLQVNEQFF
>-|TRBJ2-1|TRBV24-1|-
TGTGCCACCAGTGATTACAGGGTCGGCGATGAGCAGTTCTTC
CATSDYRVGDEQFF
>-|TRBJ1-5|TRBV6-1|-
TGTGCCAGCAGTGAATTGGGGGGTCAGCCCCAGCATTTT
CASSELGGQPQHF
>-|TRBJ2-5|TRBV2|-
TGTGCCAGCAGCTTCGGGAGTTCCGTCGAGACCCAGTACTTC
CASSFGSSVETQYF
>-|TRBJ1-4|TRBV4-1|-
TGCGCCAGCCGTCAGGGTTGGCGGGAAAAACTGTTTTTT
CASRQGWREKLFF
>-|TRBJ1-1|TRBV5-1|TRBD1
TGCGCCAGCAGCCTAACCGGGACAGGGAATCGGGCTTTCTTT
CASSLTGTGNRAFF
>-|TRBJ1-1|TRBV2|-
TGTGCCACCTCAAGGGGAGAAGCTTTCTTT
CATSRGEAFF
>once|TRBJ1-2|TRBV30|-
TGTGCCTGGAGTGTAGTACAGGGACAACCGGTCTACACCTTC
CAWSVVQGQPVYTF
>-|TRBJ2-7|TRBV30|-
TGTGCCTGGAGTCCGACTACCCGTTTTTTTCACGAGCAGTACTTC
CAWSPTTRFFHEQYF
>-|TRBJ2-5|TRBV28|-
TGTGCCAGCAGTTTGGAACTTCAGGGGTTGGGGGAAAAGGAGACCCAGTACTTC
CASSLELQGLGEKETQYF
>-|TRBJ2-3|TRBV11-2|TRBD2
TGTGCCAGCAGCCAAAGAAGGACTAGCGGGAGTGTGGGCACAGATACGCAGTATTTT
CASSQRRTSGSVGTDTQYF
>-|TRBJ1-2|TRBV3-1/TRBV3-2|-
TGTGCCAGCAGCCAAGAGACAGGAATTAACTATGGCTACACCTTC
CASSQETGINYGYTF
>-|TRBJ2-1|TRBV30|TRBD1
TGTGCCTGGAACAGGGGTTTCGACAATGAGCAGTTCTTC
CAWNRGFDNEQFF
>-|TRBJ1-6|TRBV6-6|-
TGTGCCAGCAGTTACTCGTGGGCAGCACCCCTCCACTTT
CASSYSWAAPLHF
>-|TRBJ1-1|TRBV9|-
TGTGCCAGCAGTCCACAGGGCATGATACTCCCGAACACTGAAGCTTTCTTT
CASSPQGMILPNTEAFF
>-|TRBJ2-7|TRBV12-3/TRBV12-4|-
TGTGCCAGCAGTTCCCTTTCCTACGAGCAGTACTTC
CASSSLSYEQYF
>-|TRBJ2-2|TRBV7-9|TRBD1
TGTGCCAGCAGCGTTTGGGGACAGGGGAACGGGGAGCTGTTTTTT
CASSVWGQGNGELFF
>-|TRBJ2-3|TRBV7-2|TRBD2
TGTGCCAGCAGGTTAGCGGGAGGGGGAGATACGCAGTATTTT
CASRLAGGGDTQYF
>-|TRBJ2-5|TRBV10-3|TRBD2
TGTGCCATCAGTGAGTCGAATGGAGCGGGAGGCCCCTGGGAGACCCAGTACTTC
CAISESNGAGGPWETQYF
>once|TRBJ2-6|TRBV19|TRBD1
TGTGCCAGTCGGCGGGACAGGGGTAAAGATGGGGCCAACGTCCTGACTTTC
CASRRDRGKDGANVLTF
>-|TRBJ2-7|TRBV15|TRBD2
TGTGCCACCAGCAGAGTATCTAGCGGCCCAAGGGAAGAGCAGTACTTC
CATSRVSSGPREEQYF
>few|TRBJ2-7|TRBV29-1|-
TGCAGCGTTTTATATTACGGGGGTGAGCAGTACTTC
CSVLYYGGEQYF
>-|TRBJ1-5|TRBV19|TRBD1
TGTGCCAGTCAGACCCGACAGGGACCTAGCAATCAGCCCCAGCATTTT
CASQTRQGPSNQPQHF
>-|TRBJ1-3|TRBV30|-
TGTGCCTGGAGTGTGGGGACTCTCACCGGCACCATATATTTT
CAWSVGTLTGTIYF
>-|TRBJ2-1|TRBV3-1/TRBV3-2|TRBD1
TGTGCCAGCAGCACCCCCGGGACAGCTTACAATGAGCAGTTCTTC
CASSTPGTAYNEQFF
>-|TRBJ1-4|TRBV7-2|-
TGTGCCAGCAGCTTAGGGGCGGGGGTCGTGTTTTTT
CASSLGAGVVFF
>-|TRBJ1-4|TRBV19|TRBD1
TGTGCCAGTTACCCCGGGACAGGTTACGAAAAACTGTTTTTT
CASYPGTGYEKLFF
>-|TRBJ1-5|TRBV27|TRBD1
TGTGCCAGCAGTTGGAGGCAGGGGGGCCAGCCCCAGCATTTT
CASSWRQGGQPQHF